This T cell receptor beta chain was observed in a study of T cells in Graves' hyperthyroidism and ophthalmopathy. Study results and limitations: Ophthalmopathy cases were set apart from stable hyperthyroidism by a 13 V-J model.

Participants, patients aged 18 to 65, had newly diagnosed hyperthyroidism with a duration under 2 months. This clonotype was seen more than once but under ten times. What it binds is not known. CDR1 and CDR2 (germline): SGHAT, FQNNGV. The CDR3 is 17 amino acids. V lost 0 bases and J 0 bases, leaving 12 bases between the germline ends. The TCR beta CDR3 regions underwent amplification using RNA transcripts as the source. Researchers ran a first-round RT-PCR on the TCR CDR3 using the HTBI primer set. A single record per CDR3 protein comes from TCRdb applying MiXCR to the multiplex PCR reads. The data show around 720,000 distinct CDR3 sequences, 30% to 40% seen once.

This chain joins TRBV11-2 and TRBJ1-3; D unresolved. The TCR comes from a woman between 40 and 50 years old with Graves' hyperthyroidism. The sequencing input was blood. The CDR3: CASSLDLRSSSGNTIYF. CDR3 in DNA: TGTGCCAGCAGCTTAGATCTAAGGTCCAGCTCTGGAAACACCATATATTTT. Based on the CDR3 plus reference TRBV11-2 and TRBJ1-3, the full variable domain is EAGVAQSPRYKIIEKRQSVAFWCNPISGHATLYWYQQILGQGPKLLIQFQNNGVVDDSQLPKDRFSAERLKGVDSTLKIQPAKLEDSAVYLCASSLDLRSSSGNTIYFGEGSWLTVV.